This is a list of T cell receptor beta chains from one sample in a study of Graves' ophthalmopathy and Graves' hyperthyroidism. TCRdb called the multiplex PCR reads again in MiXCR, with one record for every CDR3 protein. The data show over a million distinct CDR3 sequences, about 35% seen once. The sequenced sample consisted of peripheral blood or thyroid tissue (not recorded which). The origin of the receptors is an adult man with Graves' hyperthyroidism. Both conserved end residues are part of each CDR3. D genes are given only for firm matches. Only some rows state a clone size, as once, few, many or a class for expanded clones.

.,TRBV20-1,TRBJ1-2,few,CSAKPLVYGYTF,TGCAGTGCCAAGCCGTTGGTCTATGGCTACACCTTC
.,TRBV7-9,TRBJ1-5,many,CASSLDNSNQPQHF,TGTGCCAGCAGCTTAGATAATAGCAATCAGCCCCAGCATTTT
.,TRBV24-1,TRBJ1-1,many,CATSETGTPAGAFF,TGTGCCACCAGTGAGACCGGGACTCCCGCTGGGGCTTTCTTT
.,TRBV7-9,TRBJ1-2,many,CASSHHRENGYTF,TGTGCCAGCAGCCACCACAGGGAAAATGGCTACACCTTC
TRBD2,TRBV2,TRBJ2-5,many,CASTWRGGQTQYF,TGTGCCAGCACTTGGCGGGGGGGGCAGACCCAGTACTTC
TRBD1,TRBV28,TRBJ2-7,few,CASSSRTGRSEQYF,TGTGCCAGCAGTTCCAGGACAGGGCGGAGCGAGCAGTACTTC
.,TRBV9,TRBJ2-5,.,CASSVGASSETQYF,TGTGCCAGCAGCGTAGGGGCTAGCTCCGAGACCCAGTACTTC
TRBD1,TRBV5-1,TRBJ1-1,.,CASSLGTDLNEAFF,TGCGCCAGCAGCCTTGGGACAGATCTAAATGAAGCTTTCTTT
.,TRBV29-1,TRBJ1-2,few,CSVEASRGYTF,TGCAGCGTCGAAGCCTCTCGTGGCTACACCTTC
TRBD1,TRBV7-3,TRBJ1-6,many,CASSSETGANSPLHF,TGTGCCAGCAGCTCGGAGACAGGGGCGAACTCACCCCTCCACTTT
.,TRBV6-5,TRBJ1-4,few,CASSYPRASGEKLFF,TGTGCCAGCAGTTACCCACGGGCCTCAGGGGAAAAACTGTTTTTT
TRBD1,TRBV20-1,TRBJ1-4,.,CSVGQATNEKLFF,TGCAGTGTCGGACAGGCAACTAATGAAAAACTGTTTTTT
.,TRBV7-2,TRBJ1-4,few,CASTRGASLNEKLFF,TGTGCCAGCACGAGGGGGGCCAGCCTGAATGAAAAACTGTTTTTT
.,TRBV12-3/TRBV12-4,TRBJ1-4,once,CASSKTGASTNEKLFF,TGTGCCAGCAGCAAGACAGGAGCCTCAACTAATGAAAAACTGTTTTTT
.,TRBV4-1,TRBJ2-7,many,CASSQEGLRPEQYF,TGCGCCAGCAGCCAAGAGGGGCTTAGACCCGAGCAGTACTTC
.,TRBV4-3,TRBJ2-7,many,CASSQDIDRIYEQYF,TGCGCCAGCAGCCAAGATATTGACAGAATCTACGAGCAGTACTTC
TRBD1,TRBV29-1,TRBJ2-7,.,CSATGGFDEQYF,TGCAGCGCTACAGGGGGCTTCGACGAGCAGTACTTC
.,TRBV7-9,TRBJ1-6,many,CASSWGNSPLHF,TGTGCCAGCAGCTGGGGGAATTCACCCCTCCACTTT
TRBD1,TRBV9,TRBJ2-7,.,CASSVYPTGFDEQYF,TGTGCCAGCAGCGTCTATCCGACAGGGTTCGACGAGCAGTACTTC
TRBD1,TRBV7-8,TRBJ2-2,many,CASSPDRGRLFF,TGTGCCAGCAGCCCCGACAGGGGGAGGCTGTTTTTT
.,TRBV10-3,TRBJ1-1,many,CAISDQLQVNTEAFF,TGTGCCATCAGTGACCAATTACAGGTGAACACTGAAGCTTTCTTT
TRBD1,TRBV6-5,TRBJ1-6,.,CASSRGDSKAPLHF,TGTGCCAGCAGCCGAGGGGACAGTAAGGCACCCCTCCACTTT
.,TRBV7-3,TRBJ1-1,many,CASRSPTTGNTEAFF,TGTGCCAGCAGGTCACCGACCACCGGGAACACTGAAGCTTTCTTT
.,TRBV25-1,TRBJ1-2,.,CASSSVGLFDGYTF,TGTGCCAGCAGCTCAGTGGGGCTCTTTGATGGCTACACCTTC
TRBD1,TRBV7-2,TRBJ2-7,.,CASSLVRTGGSYEQYF,TGTGCCAGCAGCTTAGTGAGGACAGGGGGCTCCTACGAGCAGTACTTC
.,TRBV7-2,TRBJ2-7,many,CASSLDGRSSYEQYF,TGTGCCAGCAGCTTAGATGGACGGAGCTCCTACGAGCAGTACTTC
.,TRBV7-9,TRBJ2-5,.,CASSLGGGQGETQYF,TGTGCCAGCAGCTTGGGTGGGGGGCAGGGGGAGACCCAGTACTTC
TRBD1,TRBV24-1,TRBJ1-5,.,CPDGQGVQPQHF,TGTCCCGACGGACAGGGGGTTCAGCCCCAGCATTTT
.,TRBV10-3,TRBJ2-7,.,CASTPGRSWGYEQYF,TGTGCCAGCACGCCAGGGAGGTCTTGGGGCTACGAGCAGTACTTC
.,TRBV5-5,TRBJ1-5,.,CASSLVGDSNQPRHF,TGTGCCAGCAGCTTGGTAGGGGATAGCAATCAGCCCCGGCATTTT